This TCR beta chain was sequenced in a study of blood T cell repertoires in COVID-19. Study overall: In each case, the material was cDNA or gDNA derived from T cells, B-cell-depleted T cells, or PBMCs.

V shed 5 bases and J shed 5 bases, with 8 bases lying between them. Germline lookup yields CDR1 KGHDR and CDR2 SFDVKD. The CDR3 spans 12 residues. Using immunoSEQ multiplex PCR, the repertoire was profiled, and TCRdb retains in-frame clones only, with some absent. The repertoire includes some 140,000 clones, approximately 83% of them detected once, and around 16% sits in the top ten. The receptor comes from a woman aged 45-60 years who had recovered from COVID-19. This sequence joins TRBV24-1 and TRBJ2-5; a weak D match, TRBD2 (5 bases). The sample consisted of peripheral blood. CDR3 DNA: TGTGCCACCAGTGCCGGCGGGGAGACCCAGTACTTC. It codes for CATSAGGETQYF.